Each of the 18 T cell receptor beta chains below was sequenced from the same sample in a study of shared clonotypes between healthy human individuals. Using immunoSEQ multiplex PCR, the repertoire was profiled, and TCRdb retains in-frame clones only, with some absent. The data contain about 680,000 clones, 73% of them singletons. The sequencing input was memory CD4+ T cells sorted from blood. The subset is: CD45RA-negative fraction. These receptors originate from a woman aged 25 to 39 in good health.

This clone was observed many times. This chain links TRBV2 with TRBJ2-7; D call uncertain. Germline loops: CDR1 SNHLY, CDR2 FYNNEI. Deletions cut 7 bases from V and 7 bases from J, with 14 bases between. This CDR3 region has 12 residues. CDR3 in amino acids: CASNALGIEQYF. The CDR3, as DNA: TGTGCCAGCAACGCCCTGGGTATTGAGCAGTACTTC.

The chain uses TRBV29-1 and TRBJ2-1, with 10 nucleotides matching TRBD2. V gave up 6 bases and J gave up 10 bases; unmatched junction bases: 12. Germline V gene sequence: CDR1 SQVTM, CDR2 ANQGSEA. This CDR3 contains 14 residues. CDR3 DNA: TGCAGCGTCCAAGGGCTAGCGGGGGCCGGGGAGCAGTTCTTC. Protein product: CSVQGLAGAGEQFF.

The chain is built from TRBV4-1 and TRBJ2-7; TRBD1 might be the D (5 bases). Germline V gene sequence: CDR1 MGHRA, CDR2 YSYEKL. Trimming pared 5 bases from V and 3 bases from J, leaving 11 bases between. This CDR3 is built from 13 residues. The CDR3 DNA reads TGCGCCAGCAGCTCCACAGGTTACTACGAGCAGTACTTC. Protein: CASSSTGYYEQYF.

A note on this clone: Other DNA sequences from this sample encode an identical CDR3 as well. The V call is TRBV4-1, the J call TRBJ2-5, with D unclear. This CDR3 is built from 15 residues. Trimming stripped 1 base from V and 5 bases from J, with 14 bases between. Germline V lookup: CDR1 MGHRA, CDR2 YSYEKL. For the CDR3, the DNA is TGCGCCAGCAGCCAAGCTGGCACGTTAAAGGAGACCCAGTACTTC. Translating it yields CASSQAGTLKETQYF.

V is TRBV28 and J is TRBJ1-5; no reliable D call. V was trimmed by 2 bases and J by 7 bases, leaving 12 bases between them. CDR3 length equals 14 residues. Germline V gives CDR1 MDHEN, CDR2 SYDVKM. The CDR3 loop reads CASSLRNPRQPQHF. For the CDR3, the DNA is TGTGCCAGCAGTTTAAGGAACCCAAGGCAGCCCCAGCATTTT.

In its sample, this clone was seen many times. V gene TRBV6-6 combines with J gene TRBJ2-5; maybe TRBD2 (6 bases). Trimming removed 6 bases from V and 1 base from J, with 15 bases in between. The CDR3 contains 15 residues. Germline CDR1 MNHNY, CDR2 SVGAGI (reference sequence). CDR3 sequence: CASSRRPGLQETQYF. In nucleotides, the CDR3 is TGTGCCAGCAGCCGCCGACCGGGACTCCAAGAGACCCAGTACTTC.

This clone was detected only a few times. The chain links TRBV6-1 to TRBJ2-5; 7 nucleotides align to TRBD2. Germline CDR1 MNHNS, CDR2 SASEGT. The ends lost 10 bases at V and 3 bases at J; junction bases unmatched: 8. The CDR3 extends over 13 amino acids. CDR3 region: CATGGRGEETQYF. Written as DNA, the CDR3 is TGTGCCACCGGGGGGAGGGGTGAAGAGACCCAGTACTTC.

The chain uses TRBV9 and TRBJ2-3; the D gene is possibly TRBD2 (5 bases). CDR3 length equals 16 residues. V lost 0 bases, J lost 1 base, and 12 bases lay in between. Germline loops: CDR1 SGDLS, CDR2 YYNGEE. The CDR3 reads CASSVEVGAGTDTQYF. The CDR3 DNA reads as TGTGCCAGCAGCGTAGAGGTGGGAGCGGGCACAGATACGCAGTATTTT.

The gene calls are TRBV19 and TRBJ1-5; the match to TRBD1 covers 10 bases. Germline V CDR1 and CDR2: LNHDA, SQIVND (reference sequence). This CDR3 spans 17 amino acids. V lost 4 bases and J lost 1; bases outside the gene matches: 7. CDR3 sequence (DNA): TGTGCCAGTAGTACGGACAGGGGGAGTCCGAGCAATCAGCCCCAGCATTTT. Protein product: CASSTDRGSPSNQPQHF. Full variable domain (rest looked up from reference TRBV19 and TRBJ1-5): DGGITQSPKYLFRKEGQNVTLSCEQNLNHDAMYWYRQDPGQGLRLIYYSQIVNDFQKGDIAEGYSVSREKKESFPLTVTSAQKNPTAFYLCASSTDRGSPSNQPQHFGDGTRLSIL.

This chain joins TRBV5-1 and TRBJ1-4, with 11 positions matching TRBD1. The germline CDR1 and CDR2 sequences are SGHRS and YFSETQ. CDR3 length: 14 amino acids. V shed 4 bases, J shed 9 bases, and the junction held 5 bases outside the gene matches. CDR3 protein: CASSPGTGGQKLFF. The CDR3 DNA is TGCGCCAGCAGCCCCGGGACAGGGGGACAAAAACTGTTTTTT. Supplemented by reference TRBV5-1 and TRBJ1-4, the full variable domain reads KAGVTQTPRYLIKTRGQQVTLSCSPISGHRSVSWYQQTPGQGLQFLFEYFSETQRNKGNFPGRFSGRQFSNSRSEMNVSTLELGDSALYLCASSPGTGGQKLFFGSGTQLSVL.

The CDR3 region is CASIPNRVTGELFF. In nucleotides, the CDR3 is TGCGCCAGCATACCTAACAGGGTGACCGGGGAGCTGTTTTTT. The chain uses TRBV10-2 and TRBJ2-2, with D maybe TRBD1 (6 bases). This CDR3 is 14 amino acids long. The germline CDR1 and CDR2 sequences are WSHSY and SAAADI. Trimming removed 7 bases from V and 5 bases from J, with 14 bases in between.

The chain uses TRBV4-1 and TRBJ2-3, with D possibly matching TRBD1 (5 bases). This CDR3 region has 14 residues. CDR1 and CDR2 from the germline V gene are MGHRA and YSYEKL. The V gene lost 5 bases and the J gene lost 1 base, with 10 bases spanning the gap. The CDR3 here is CASSKIGGTDTQYF. The DNA of the CDR3 is TGCGCCAGCAGCAAGATAGGGGGCACAGATACGCAGTATTTT.

The CDR3 DNA follows: TGTGCCAGCAGCTCCCAAGGTTGGGACAGGGTTCCCGGGGAGCTGTTTTTT. Translation: CASSSQGWDRVPGELFF. The chain employs TRBV7-8 and TRBJ2-2, with TRBD1 identical over 9 bases. The CDR3 covers 17 residues. Trimming took 4 bases from V and 6 from J; bases not matched to a gene: 12. Per the germline V gene, CDR1 is SGHVS and CDR2 is FQNEAQ.

The CDR3 loop is CASSFLRSQQYF. In DNA, the CDR3 is TGTGCCAGCAGTTTCCTGCGATCTCAGCAGTACTTC. This chain links TRBV28 with TRBJ2-7, with D unresolved. This CDR3 is built from 12 residues. V was cut by 3 bases and J by 8 bases, with 11 bases left in between. Looked up from germline, CDR1 is MDHEN and CDR2 is SYDVKM.

This clone was observed a single time. This chain connects TRBV4-1 to TRBJ1-5, with D unresolved. Germline CDR1 is MGHRA and CDR2 is YSYEKL. This CDR3 spans 13 amino acids. V was trimmed by 11 bases and J by 4 bases, leaving 15 bases between them. Here the CDR3 reads CAEFVRGNQPQHF. Written as DNA, the CDR3 is TGCGCCGAGTTCGTCCGGGGAAATCAGCCCCAGCATTTT.

This chain links TRBV9 with TRBJ2-7; possible D gene TRBD2, 6 bases. This CDR3 region has 14 residues. Trimming cost V 3 bases and J 5 bases, with 15 bases left between them. Per the germline V gene, CDR1 is SGDLS and CDR2 is YYNGEE. The chain's CDR3 is CASSGGDFGNEQYF. CDR3 DNA sequence: TGTGCCAGCAGCGGGGGGGACTTCGGCAACGAGCAGTACTTC.

The V and J genes are TRBV6-6 and TRBJ2-5, with 8 bases identical to TRBD2. CDR3 length equals 14 residues. CDR1 MNHNY and CDR2 SVGAGI come from the germline V gene (reference sequence). V lost 5 bases and J lost 3; bases outside the gene matches: 5. CDR3 sequence reads: CASSPNGREETQYF. The CDR3 region has the DNA TGTGCCAGCAGTCCAAACGGGAGGGAAGAGACCCAGTACTTC.

The V gene is TRBV11-2, the J gene TRBJ2-1; a possible D gene is TRBD2 (5 bases). The CDR3 length is 13 residues. Deletions cut 3 bases from V and 8 bases from J, with 11 bases between. Per the germline V gene, CDR1 is SGHAT and CDR2 is FQNNGV. The DNA of the CDR3 is TGTGCCAGCAGCTTCCGGGATAGCTATGAGCAGTTCTTC. Its protein product is CASSFRDSYEQFF.